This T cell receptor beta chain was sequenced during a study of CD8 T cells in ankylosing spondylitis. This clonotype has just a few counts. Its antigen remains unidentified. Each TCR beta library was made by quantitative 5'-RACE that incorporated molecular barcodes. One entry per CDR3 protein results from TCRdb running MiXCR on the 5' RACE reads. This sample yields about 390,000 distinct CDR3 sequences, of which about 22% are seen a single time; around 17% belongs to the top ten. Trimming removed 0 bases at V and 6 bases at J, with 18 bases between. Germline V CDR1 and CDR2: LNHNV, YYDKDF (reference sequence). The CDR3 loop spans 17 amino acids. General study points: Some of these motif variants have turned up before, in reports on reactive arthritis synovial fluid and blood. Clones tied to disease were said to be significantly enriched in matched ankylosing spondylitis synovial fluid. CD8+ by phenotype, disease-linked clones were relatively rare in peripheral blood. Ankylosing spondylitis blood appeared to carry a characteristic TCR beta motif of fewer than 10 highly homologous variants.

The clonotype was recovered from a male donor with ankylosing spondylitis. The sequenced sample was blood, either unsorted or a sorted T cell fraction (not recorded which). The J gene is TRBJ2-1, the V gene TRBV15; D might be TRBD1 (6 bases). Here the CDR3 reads CATSRDLGGTGPNEQFF. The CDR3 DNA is TGTGCCACCAGCAGAGATCTTGGTGGAACAGGGCCCAATGAGCAGTTCTTC.